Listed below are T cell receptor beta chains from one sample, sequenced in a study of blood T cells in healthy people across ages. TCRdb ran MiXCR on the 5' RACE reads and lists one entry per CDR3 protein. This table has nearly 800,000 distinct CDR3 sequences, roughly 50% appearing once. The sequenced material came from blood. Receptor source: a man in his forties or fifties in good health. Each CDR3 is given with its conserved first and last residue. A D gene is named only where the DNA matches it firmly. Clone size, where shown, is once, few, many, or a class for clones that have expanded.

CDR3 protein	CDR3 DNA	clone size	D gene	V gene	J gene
CASSPNSGAGGQETQYF	TGTGCCAGCAGCCCTAACAGCGGAGCGGGGGGGCAAGAGACCCAGTACTTC	NA	TRBD2	TRBV7-8	TRBJ2-5
CASSPPGQIAYNEQYF	TGTGCCAGCAGCCCCCCAGGGCAGATCGCCTACAATGAGCAGTACTTC	NA	NA	TRBV2	TRBJ2-5
CASSLIPNNEQFF	TGTGCCAGCAGCTTAATCCCTAACAATGAGCAGTTCTTC	NA	NA	TRBV7-3	TRBJ2-1
CASSRTSNRGTDTQYF	TGTGCCAGCAGCCGTACTAGTAATAGGGGTACAGATACGCAGTATTTT	few	NA	TRBV11-2	TRBJ2-3
CASSLVGNEQYF	TGTGCCAGCAGCTTAGTGGGGAATGAGCAGTACTTC	few	NA	TRBV7-2	TRBJ2-7
CSVDRTSSFYNEQFF	TGCAGCGTTGACAGGACTAGCTCTTTTTACAATGAGCAGTTCTTC	NA	TRBD2	TRBV29-1	TRBJ2-1
CASMGAEQYF	TGTGCCAGCATGGGGGCCGAGCAGTACTTC	few	NA	TRBV6-5	TRBJ2-7
CASSYLAEATYEQYF	TGTGCCAGCAGTTACTTAGCGGAAGCAACCTACGAGCAGTACTTC	NA	NA	TRBV6-2/TRBV6-3	TRBJ2-7
CASSRWTGSYEQYF	TGTGCCAGCAGCCGTTGGACAGGATCCTACGAGCAGTACTTC	few	TRBD1	TRBV5-4	TRBJ2-7
CASSRDTRMNTEAFF	TGTGCCAGCAGCCGGGACACTCGCATGAACACTGAAGCTTTCTTT	NA	NA	TRBV9	TRBJ1-1
CASSYLNPVDSDEQFF	TGTGCCAGCAGTTACCTGAACCCGGTCGATTCAGATGAGCAGTTCTTC	NA	NA	TRBV6-2/TRBV6-3	TRBJ2-1
CASSLREGQETQYF	TGTGCCAGCAGCCTCCGCGAGGGCCAAGAGACCCAGTACTTC	NA	NA	TRBV9	TRBJ2-5
CASQLGGSNQETQYF	TGCGCCAGCCAACTTGGAGGTTCGAATCAAGAGACCCAGTACTTC	NA	NA	TRBV5-1	TRBJ2-5
CASTVRQTINTEAFF	TGTGCCAGCACGGTCAGACAGACCATAAACACTGAAGCTTTCTTT	NA	NA	TRBV28	TRBJ1-1
CASSYSRARANYGYTF	TGTGCCAGCAGTTACTCTCGGGCCCGAGCTAACTATGGCTACACCTTC	NA	NA	TRBV6-5	TRBJ1-2
CASSPPGQHYNEQFF	TGTGCCAGCAGTCCACCGGGACAGCACTACAATGAGCAGTTCTTC	NA	TRBD1	TRBV12-3/TRBV12-4	TRBJ2-1
CAWSREVSPLHF	TGTGCCTGGAGTCGCGAGGTCTCACCCCTCCACTTT	NA	NA	TRBV30	TRBJ1-6
CAISGGTGAEQYF	TGTGCCATCAGTGGCGGGACAGGGGCCGAGCAGTACTTC	NA	TRBD1	TRBV10-3	TRBJ2-7
CSATQTSGRGDTQYF	TGCAGTGCTACCCAGACTAGCGGGAGAGGAGATACGCAGTATTTT	NA	TRBD2	TRBV20-1	TRBJ2-3
CASSNGKLANHTQYF	TGTGCCAGCAGCAACGGAAAACTAGCAAATCATACGCAGTATTTT	NA	NA	TRBV21-1	TRBJ2-3
CASSFNGASGANVLTF	TGCGCCAGCAGCTTTAATGGGGCTTCTGGGGCCAACGTCCTGACTTTC	NA	NA	TRBV5-1	TRBJ2-6
CASSRAATNTGELFF	TGTGCCAGCAGCCGGGCGGCTACCAACACCGGGGAGCTGTTTTTT	few	NA	TRBV12-3/TRBV12-4	TRBJ2-2
CSVEDLRGGNTIYF	TGCAGCGTTGAAGATCTTCGAGGGGGAAACACCATATATTTT	NA	NA	TRBV29-1	TRBJ1-3
CASSAGQGAFYEQYF	TGCGCCAGCAGCGCAGGACAGGGGGCGTTTTACGAGCAGTACTTC	many	TRBD1	TRBV5-1	TRBJ2-7
CSATTSGNEQFF	TGCAGTGCTACAACTAGCGGCAATGAGCAGTTCTTC	NA	TRBD2	TRBV20-1	TRBJ2-1
CSTWTVYEGQYF	TGCAGCACCTGGACAGTCTACGAAGGGCAGTACTTC	NA	NA	TRBV29-1	TRBJ2-5
CASSVTWGLAGNTDTQYF	TGTGCCAGCAGTGTCACGTGGGGACTAGCGGGAAACACAGATACGCAGTATTTT	NA	TRBD2	TRBV2	TRBJ2-3
CSAQTGGAYGYTF	TGCAGCGCTCAGACAGGGGGGGCCTATGGCTACACCTTC	few	TRBD1	TRBV29-1	TRBJ1-2
CASSPQRGGLTAKANEQFF	TGTGCCAGCAGCCCCCAGCGGGGGGGCCTCACAGCGAAGGCCAATGAGCAGTTCTTC	few	TRBD2	TRBV4-2	TRBJ2-1
CASGYRGNEQHF	TGTGCCAGCGGGTACCGGGGCAACGAGCAGCACTTC	NA	NA	TRBV27	TRBJ2-7
CASSPGASNEQFF	TGCGCCAGCAGCCCCGGGGCTTCCAATGAGCAGTTCTTC	NA	NA	TRBV4-1	TRBJ2-1
CASSQDEGRGKYGYTF	TGTGCCAGCAGCCAAGATGAGGGCAGGGGAAAGTATGGCTACACCTTC	NA	NA	TRBV4-2	TRBJ1-2
CATSNNYGYTF	TGTGCCACCAGCAATAACTATGGCTACACCTTC	few	NA	TRBV15	TRBJ1-2
CASSGQQLQSTNEKLFF	TGTGCCAGCAGTGGACAGCAGTTACAATCAACTAATGAAAAACTGTTTTTT	NA	NA	TRBV6-1	TRBJ1-4
CASSQERSELPVVADTQYF	TGTGCCAGCAGCCAAGAAAGGTCGGAACTCCCGGTAGTCGCAGATACGCAGTATTTT	NA	NA	TRBV4-2	TRBJ2-3
CASSVGLAGGADTQYF	TGTGCCAGCAGTGTGGGACTAGCGGGGGGCGCGGATACGCAGTATTTT	NA	TRBD2	TRBV6-4	TRBJ2-3
CASSWAPGNEQFF	TGTGCCAGCTCGTGGGCCCCGGGGAATGAGCAGTTCTTC	few	NA	TRBV6-2/TRBV6-3	TRBJ2-1
CSVPPTGANVLTF	TGCAGTGTTCCACCCACTGGGGCCAACGTCCTGACTTTC	few	NA	TRBV20-1	TRBJ2-6
CASSLTVAGVEQYF	TGTGCCAGCAGTTTAACGGTTGCGGGAGTTGAGCAGTACTTC	NA	TRBD2	TRBV12-3/TRBV12-4	TRBJ2-7
CASSSPWGGGRAPKQYF	TGTGCCAGCAGTTCCCCCTGGGGGGGCGGGAGGGCCCCTAAGCAGTACTTC	once	TRBD2	TRBV28	TRBJ2-7
CASTSTDRESKGYTF	TGTGCCAGCACTTCAACGGACAGGGAGTCGAAAGGCTACACCTTC	few	TRBD1	TRBV6-6	TRBJ1-2